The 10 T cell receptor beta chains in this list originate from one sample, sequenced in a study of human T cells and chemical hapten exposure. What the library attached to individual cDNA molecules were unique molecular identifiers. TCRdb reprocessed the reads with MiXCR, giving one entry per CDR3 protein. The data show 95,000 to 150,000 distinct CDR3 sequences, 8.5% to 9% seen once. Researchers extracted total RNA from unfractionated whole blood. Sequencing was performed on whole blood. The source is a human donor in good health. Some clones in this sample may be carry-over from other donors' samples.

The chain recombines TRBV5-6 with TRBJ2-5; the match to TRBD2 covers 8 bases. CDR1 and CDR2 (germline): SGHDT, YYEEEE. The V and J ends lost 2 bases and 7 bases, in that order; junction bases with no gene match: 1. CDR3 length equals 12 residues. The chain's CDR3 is CASSFTSGTQYF. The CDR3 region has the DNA TGTGCCAGCAGCTTCACTAGCGGGACCCAGTACTTC.

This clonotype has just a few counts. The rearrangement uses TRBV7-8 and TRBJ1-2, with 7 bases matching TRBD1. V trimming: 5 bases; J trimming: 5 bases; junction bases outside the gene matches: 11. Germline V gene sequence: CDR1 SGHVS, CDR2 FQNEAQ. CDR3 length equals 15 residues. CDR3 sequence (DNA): TGTGCCAGCAGCCACAGGGGCACTGCTCATTATGGCTACACCTTC. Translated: CASSHRGTAHYGYTF.

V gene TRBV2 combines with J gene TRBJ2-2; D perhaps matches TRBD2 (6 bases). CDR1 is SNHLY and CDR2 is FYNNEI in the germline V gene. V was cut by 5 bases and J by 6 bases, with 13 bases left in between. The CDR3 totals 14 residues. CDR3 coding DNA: TGTGCCAGCAGTCCCCAGGGACTGTCCGGGGAGCTGTTTTTT. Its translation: CASSPQGLSGELFF.

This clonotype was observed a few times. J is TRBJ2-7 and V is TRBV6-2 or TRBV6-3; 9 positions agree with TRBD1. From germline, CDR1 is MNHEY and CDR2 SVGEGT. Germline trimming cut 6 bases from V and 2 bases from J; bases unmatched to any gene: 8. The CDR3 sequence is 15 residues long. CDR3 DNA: TGTGCCAGCAGACGGACAGGGGTAGGCACCTACGAGCAGTACTTC. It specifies CASRRTGVGTYEQYF.

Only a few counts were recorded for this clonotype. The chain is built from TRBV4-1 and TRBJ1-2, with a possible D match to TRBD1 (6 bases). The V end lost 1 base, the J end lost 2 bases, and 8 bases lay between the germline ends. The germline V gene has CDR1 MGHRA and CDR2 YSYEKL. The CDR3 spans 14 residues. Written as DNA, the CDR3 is TGCGCCAGCAGCCAAGCACAGGGAAACTATGGCTACACCTTC. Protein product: CASSQAQGNYGYTF.

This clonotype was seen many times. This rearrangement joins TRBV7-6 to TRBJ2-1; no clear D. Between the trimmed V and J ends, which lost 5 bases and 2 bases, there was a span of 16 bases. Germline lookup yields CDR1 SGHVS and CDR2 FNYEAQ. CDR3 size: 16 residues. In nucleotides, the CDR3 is TGTGCCAGCAGCCCGCCGGGCCCGAGCCCCTACAATGAGCAGTTCTTC. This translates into CASSPPGPSPYNEQFF.

The CDR3 coding sequence is TGTGCCATCAGTGAGACGACAGATACGCAGTATTTT. It codes for CAISETTDTQYF. This chain links TRBV10-3 with TRBJ2-3; D not certain. The V gene lost 2 bases and the J gene lost 3 bases, with 3 bases spanning the gap. The CDR3 consists of 12 residues. The germline V gene encodes CDR1 ENHRY and CDR2 SYGVKD.

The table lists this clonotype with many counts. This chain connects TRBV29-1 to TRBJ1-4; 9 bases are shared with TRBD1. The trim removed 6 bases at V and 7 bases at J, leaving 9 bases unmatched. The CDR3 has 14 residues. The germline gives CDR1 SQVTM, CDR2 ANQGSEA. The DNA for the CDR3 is TGCAGCGTGACTGGAAGACAGGGGGTTGAAAAACTGTTTTTT. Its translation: CSVTGRQGVEKLFF.

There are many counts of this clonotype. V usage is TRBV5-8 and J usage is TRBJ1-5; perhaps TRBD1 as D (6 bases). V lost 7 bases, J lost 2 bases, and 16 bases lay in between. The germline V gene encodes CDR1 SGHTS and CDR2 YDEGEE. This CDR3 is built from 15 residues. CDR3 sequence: CASLEGGLGNQPQHF. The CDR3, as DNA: TGTGCCAGCCTCGAGGGGGGGCTCGGCAATCAGCCCCAGCATTTT.

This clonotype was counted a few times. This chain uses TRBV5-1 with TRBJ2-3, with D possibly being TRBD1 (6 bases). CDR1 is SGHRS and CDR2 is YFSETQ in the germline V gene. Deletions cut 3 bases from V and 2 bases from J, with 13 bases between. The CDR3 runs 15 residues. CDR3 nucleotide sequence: TGCGCCAGCAGCTCAGGGGTAAAGGACACAGATACGCAGTATTTT. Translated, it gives CASSSGVKDTDTQYF. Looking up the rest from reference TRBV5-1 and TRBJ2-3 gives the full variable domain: KAGVTQTPRYLIKTRGQQVTLSCSPISGHRSVSWYQQTPGQGLQFLFEYFSETQRNKGNFPGRFSGRQFSNSRSEMNVSTLELGDSALYLCASSSGVKDTDTQYFGPGTRLTVL.